This record concerns one TCR beta chain sequence. The sample comes from a study of T cell changes during pregnancy in multiple sclerosis. Measured with immunoSEQ multiplex PCR; TCRdb has only the in-frame clones, and not every one. Of 85,000 to 95,000 clones listed, roughly nine tenths were seen once; the top ten hold about 1.7%. CDR1 and CDR2 from the germline V gene are SEHNR and FQNEAQ (reference sequence). The CDR3 covers 15 residues. V was clipped by 5 bases and J by 0 bases; unmatched bases: 6. The chain employs TRBV7-9 and TRBJ2-7, with TRBD1 matching 8 bases. Specimen: peripheral blood, collected after pregnancy. The sequence was obtained from a female donor in good health, enrolled as a control in a pregnancy study. CDR3 residues: CASSDGQGISYEQYF. The CDR3 DNA reads TGTGCCAGCAGCGACGGACAGGGTATCTCCTACGAGCAGTACTTC.